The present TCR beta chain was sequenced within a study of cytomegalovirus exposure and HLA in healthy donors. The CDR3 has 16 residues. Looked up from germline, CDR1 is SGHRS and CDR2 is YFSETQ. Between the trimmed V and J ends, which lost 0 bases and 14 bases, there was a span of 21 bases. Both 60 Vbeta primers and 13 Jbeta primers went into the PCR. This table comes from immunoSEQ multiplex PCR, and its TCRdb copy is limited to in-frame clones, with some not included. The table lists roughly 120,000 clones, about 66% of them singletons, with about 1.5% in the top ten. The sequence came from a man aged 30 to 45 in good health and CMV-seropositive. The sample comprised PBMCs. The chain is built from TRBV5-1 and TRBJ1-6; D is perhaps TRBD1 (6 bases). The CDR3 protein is CASSLGVRGPPGSLHF. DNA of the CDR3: TGCGCCAGCAGCTTGGGTGTCAGGGGCCCCCCGGGATCCCTCCACTTT. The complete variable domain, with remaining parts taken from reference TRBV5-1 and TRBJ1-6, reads KAGVTQTPRYLIKTRGQQVTLSCSPISGHRSVSWYQQTPGQGLQFLFEYFSETQRNKGNFPGRFSGRQFSNSRSEMNVSTLELGDSALYLCASSLGVRGPPGSLHFGNGTRLTVT.